Many counts were recorded for the clone carrying this T cell receptor beta chain. Its antigen is not identified. The data belong to a study of metastatic and nonmetastatic thyroid tumors. About the study: Malignant and benign thyroid patients had repertoires compared in peripheral blood and tumor or nodule tissue. Study-level findings and limits: Benign nodules reportedly had significantly lower TCR beta diversity than malignant thyroid tumors in blood and tumor.

Original handling: The study's classifier, a distant-metastasis tool for papillary thyroid cancer, was built using CDR3 differences across clinicopathological groups. TCRdb re-analyzed the PCR reads through MiXCR. The authors' filters were not applied to this entry. The table lists under 50,000 clones, less than 25% of them singletons, with over 3% in the top ten. V dropped 0 bases and J dropped 7; count of bases not matched to a gene: 2. The germline CDR1 and CDR2 sequences are SGDLS and YYNGEE. The CDR3 extends over 14 amino acids. No patient had received any treatment before thyroid surgery. The sequenced material came from blood. The TCR sequence derives from a male donor with papillary thyroid cancer or a benign thyroid nodule (not recorded which). Some clones in this sample may be carry-over from other donors' samples. This chain joins TRBV9 and TRBJ1-5; 9 nucleotides agree with TRBD1. The CDR3 sequence: CASSVGQGGQPQHF. For the CDR3, the DNA is TGTGCCAGCAGCGTAGGACAGGGGGGACAGCCCCAGCATTTT. Full variable domain (remainder filled in from reference TRBV9 and TRBJ1-5): DSGVTQTPKHLITATGQRVTLRCSPRSGDLSVYWYQQSLDQGLQFLIQYYNGEERAKGNILERFSAQQFPDLHSELNLSSLELGDSALYFCASSVGQGGQPQHFGDGTRLSIL.